Shown below are 12 T cell receptor beta chains from a single sample sequenced in a study of CD8 T cells in ankylosing spondylitis. Study results and caveats: Several highly homologous variants made up a TCR beta motif, and this motif appeared characteristic of ankylosing spondylitis blood.

Which antigens these TCRs recognize remains unknown. TCRdb re-called the 5' RACE reads with MiXCR, one entry per CDR3 protein. The repertoire has 800,000 to 900,000 distinct CDR3 sequences, about an eighth of them found once; the top ten carry approximately 0.46%. Sequenced: blood, either unsorted or a sorted T cell fraction (not recorded which). The receptor source for this set is a male donor with ankylosing spondylitis.

This clonotype turned up a few times. The chain has TRBV6-2 or TRBV6-3 and TRBJ1-1; TRBD1 aligns across 8 bases. After removal of 6 bases from V and 1 base from J, the junction contained 13 bases not matched to a gene. CDR1 and CDR2 (germline): MNHEY, SVGEGT. The CDR3 contains 17 residues. The CDR3 region is CASSLREDRAANTEAFF. The CDR3 nucleotides read TGTGCCAGCAGCCTTCGAGAGGACAGGGCCGCGAACACTGAAGCTTTCTTT.

The chain has TRBV10-3 and TRBJ2-5, with a tentative D call TRBD1 (6 bases). V gave up 4 bases and J gave up 0 bases, with 15 bases separating them. Germline V gene sequence: CDR1 ENHRY, CDR2 SYGVKD. The CDR3 is 16 residues long. The CDR3 loop is CAISARDTSYQETQYF. The CDR3 coding sequence is TGTGCCATCAGTGCTAGGGACACATCGTACCAAGAGACCCAGTACTTC.

This clonotype appeared a few times. The V and J genes are TRBV29-1 and TRBJ1-1; a weak D match, TRBD1 (6 bases). Germline V gives CDR1 SQVTM, CDR2 ANQGSEA. Trimming cost V 7 bases and J 7 bases, with 16 bases left between them. This CDR3 spans 12 amino acids. CDR3 region: CSAIQGSSEAFF. The CDR3 bases are TGCAGCGCAATCCAGGGGAGTAGTGAAGCTTTCTTT.

This chain links TRBV4-1 with TRBJ2-7; 9 bases line up with TRBD1. Germline-derived CDR1 and CDR2 are MGHRA and YSYEKL. J gave up 6 bases and V 6 bases, and 9 bases lay outside the gene matches. The CDR3 totals 14 residues. This chain's CDR3 is CASRGQGRSAEQYF. Here the CDR3 DNA reads TGCGCCAGCAGAGGACAGGGGAGATCAGCCGAGCAGTACTTC.

There are a few counts of this clonotype. The chain couples TRBV20-1 to TRBJ1-1, with D perhaps TRBD1 (6 bases). Per the germline V gene, CDR1 is DFQATT and CDR2 is SNEGSKA (reference sequence). This CDR3 has 12 amino acids. Trimming shortened V by 6 bases and J by 13 bases, and 21 bases separated the two germline ends. CDR3 amino acids: CSAFDRIGILFF. The DNA for the CDR3 is TGCAGTGCCTTTGACAGGATCGGAATTCTTTTCTTT.

This clonotype was detected a few times. The J gene is TRBJ2-3, the V gene TRBV5-5; the match to TRBD1 covers 8 bases. This CDR3 has 16 residues. V shed 4 bases and J 2 bases; nucleotides not matched to a gene: 9. Germline assignment: CDR1 SGHKS and CDR2 YYEKEE (reference sequence). The CDR3, as DNA: TGTGCCAGCAGCGCCGACCAGGGGGCAGCCACAGATACGCAGTATTTT. It encodes CASSADQGAATDTQYF.

This clonotype was seen only a few times. This sequence joins TRBV5-1 and TRBJ2-1, with 10 positions matching TRBD1. This CDR3 comprises 15 residues. The junction had 9 bases not matched to a gene; V was cut back by 4 bases and J by 8 bases. The germline CDR1 and CDR2 sequences are SGHRS and YFSETQ. The CDR3 loop reads CASSKGTGVKDEQFF. CDR3 DNA sequence: TGCGCCAGCAGCAAAGGGACAGGGGTGAAAGATGAGCAGTTCTTC.

This clonotype has a count of ten or more. The chain has TRBV9 and TRBJ2-2; possible D gene TRBD2, 6 bases. Germline V CDR1 and CDR2: SGDLS, YYNGEE. The V and J ends lost 4 bases and 5 bases respectively, with 18 bases between them. This CDR3 has 16 residues. For the CDR3, the DNA is TGTGCCAGCAGCTTATCGGGGGTAAGGTGGACCGGGGAGCTGTTTTTT. Protein product: CASSLSGVRWTGELFF.

The chain recombines TRBV15 with TRBJ2-5; a weak D match, TRBD1 (6 bases). The CDR3 contains 15 residues. Per the germline V gene, CDR1 is LNHNV and CDR2 is YYDKDF (reference sequence). The ends were cut back, 0 bases at V and 7 bases at J, with 15 bases in the middle. The CDR3 DNA sequence: TGTGCCACCAGCAGAGATCCTACAGGGCCCCTGACCCAGTACTTC. It translates to CATSRDPTGPLTQYF.

This clonotype was detected ten times or more. The V and J genes are TRBV29-1 and TRBJ2-7; D gene unclear. The germline V gene encodes CDR1 SQVTM and CDR2 ANQGSEA. V gave up 7 bases and J gave up 3 bases, with 13 bases separating them. The CDR3 extends over 12 amino acids. CDR3 sequence (DNA): TGCAGCGGATATACAGAAGTCTACGAGCAGTACTTC. It encodes CSGYTEVYEQYF.

This clonotype was picked up a small number of times. This rearrangement joins TRBV5-1 to TRBJ2-3; 8 bases map to TRBD1. The length of the CDR3 is 15 residues. Germline V CDR1 and CDR2: SGHRS, YFSETQ. V was pared by 0 bases and J by 4 bases, with 4 bases of the junction left unmatched. Written as DNA, the CDR3 is TGCGCCAGCAGCTTGGGACAGGGGACATCAGATACGCAGTATTTT. As protein: CASSLGQGTSDTQYF.

The table lists this clonotype with many counts. The V and J genes are TRBV9 and TRBJ2-7, with a possible D match to TRBD2 (6 bases). Germline assignment: CDR1 SGDLS and CDR2 YYNGEE. CDR3 size: 12 residues. V dropped 2 bases and J dropped 9 bases, with 12 bases sitting between them. The CDR3 region has the DNA TGTGCCAGCAGCGTCGGGTTGGGGGGGCAGTACTTC. Its translation is CASSVGLGGQYF.